This T cell receptor beta chain was observed in a study of blood T cell repertoires in COVID-19. Study-wide background: Acute and convalescent COVID-19 specimens originated in the United States, Italy and Spain. In each case, the material was cDNA or gDNA derived from T cells, B-cell-depleted T cells, or PBMCs.

CDR1 SNHLY and CDR2 FYNNEI come from the germline V gene. The CDR3 contains 14 residues. V was clipped by 8 bases and J by 3 bases, with 11 bases between them. Under the authors' procedure: How many nucleated cells were present was estimated from reference gene primer amplification. Profiling relied on immunoSEQ multiplex PCR, and the TCRdb table lists in-frame clones only, not all of them. V and J calls and clone size come straight from that table; D and trimming were deduced from the DNA. Of 250,000 to 350,000 clones listed, roughly 90% are singletons. Seattle researchers signed up patients amid active infection and tracked them longitudinally.

The sequence derives from a young woman with COVID-19, enrolled during active disease. The material sequenced was peripheral blood. This chain links TRBV2 with TRBJ2-6; possibly TRBD1 for D (5 bases). CDR3 sequence reads: CASAGLYGANVLTF. CDR3 nucleotides: TGTGCCAGCGCAGGGCTGTATGGGGCCAACGTCCTGACTTTC.